Following are 28 T cell receptor beta chains from one sample sequenced in a study of T-cell reconstitution after alpha-beta-depleted transplantation in children. Researchers prepared the TCRbeta library using unique molecular identifiers, the study reports. One entry per CDR3 protein, called by TCRdb with MiXCR from the PCR reads. The data show about 580,000 distinct CDR3 sequences, 23% seen once. The sample consisted of PBMCs, mostly from graft donor cells, taken 360 days after TCRalphabeta/CD19-depleted stem cell transplant. These receptors were taken from a boy younger than two who had a stem cell transplant for acute myeloid leukemia, so the T cells may come from the graft donor.

This chain joins TRBV20-1 and TRBJ2-5, with D possibly matching TRBD2 (6 bases). The CDR3 has 13 residues. Germline V gene sequence: CDR1 DFQATT, CDR2 SNEGSKA (reference sequence). V was cut by 5 bases and J by 5 bases, with 15 bases left in between. The CDR3 DNA reads TGCAGTGCTTACCAGGGAGGCGGGGAGACCCAGTACTTC. Encoded protein: CSAYQGGGETQYF.

At least ten counts were recorded for this clonotype. The V gene is TRBV29-1, the J gene TRBJ2-3; D remains ambiguous. V shed 0 bases and J shed 5 bases, with 6 bases lying between them. This CDR3 has 12 amino acids. CDR1 and CDR2 from the germline V gene are SQVTM and ANQGSEA. CDR3 in DNA: TGCAGCGTTGAAGATGGGGAAGATACGCAGTATTTT. Amino acid sequence: CSVEDGEDTQYF.

The chain employs TRBV7-8 and TRBJ2-3, with no clear D. This CDR3 is 14 amino acids long. Looked up from germline, CDR1 is SGHVS and CDR2 is FQNEAQ. Trimming stripped 7 bases from V and 1 base from J, with 12 bases between. CDR3 sequence (DNA): TGTGCCAGCAAAGGAGAGGTGGGCACAGATACGCAGTATTTT. Amino acids: CASKGEVGTDTQYF.

The chain is built from TRBV6-1 and TRBJ2-5; D is unresolved. V lost 6 bases and J 4 bases, leaving 15 bases between the germline ends. CDR3 length equals 14 residues. Germline-derived CDR1 and CDR2 are MNHNS and SASEGT. The CDR3 DNA sequence: TGTGCCAGCAGCCCGGTCCTATCGGGAGAGACCCAGTACTTC. As protein: CASSPVLSGETQYF.

This clonotype was found many times. This rearrangement joins TRBV11-2 to TRBJ1-2; no firm D call. V shed 4 bases and J shed 6 bases, with 18 bases lying between them. The CDR3 is 15 residues long. Germline loops: CDR1 SGHAT, CDR2 FQNNGV. The CDR3 protein is CASSSTYTEKHGYTF. CDR3 nucleotide sequence: TGTGCCAGCAGCTCGACATACACAGAAAAACATGGCTACACCTTC.

This clonotype has at least ten counts. The chain employs TRBV12-3 or TRBV12-4 and TRBJ1-6; maybe TRBD1 (6 bases). The CDR3 contains 13 residues. V was clipped by 5 bases and J by 10 bases, with 12 bases between them. In nucleotides, the CDR3 is TGTGCCAGCAGTAGGGACATAGGGTCACCCCTCCACTTT. Its translation is CASSRDIGSPLHF.

This chain connects TRBV12-3 or TRBV12-4 to TRBJ1-1; D is undetermined. V was trimmed by 2 bases and J by 8 bases, leaving 9 bases between them. The CDR3 is made up of 12 amino acids. This CDR3 reads CASSLLLPEAFF. The CDR3 region has the DNA TGTGCCAGCAGTTTACTGCTCCCCGAAGCTTTCTTT.

The chain carries TRBV27 and TRBJ1-6, with D perhaps matching TRBD1 (6 bases). The CDR3 loop spans 17 amino acids. CDR1 is MNHEY, CDR2 SMNVEV, per germline (reference sequence). V was pared by 3 bases and J by 3 bases, with 15 bases between. The CDR3 reads CASSLTGGQIYNSPLHF. The CDR3 nucleotides are TGTGCCAGCAGTTTGACTGGAGGACAGATCTATAATTCACCCCTCCACTTT.

The gene calls are TRBV13 and TRBJ2-5; 8 nucleotides align to TRBD1. CDR1 and CDR2 (germline): PRHDT, FYEKMQ (reference sequence). This CDR3 region has 15 residues. V lost 6 bases, J lost 4 bases, and 10 bases stayed unmatched. The CDR3: CASRSRGRSGETQYF. As DNA, the CDR3 is TGTGCCAGCAGAAGCAGGGGGCGCTCTGGAGAGACCCAGTACTTC.

This clonotype was observed a few times. V and J are TRBV21-1 and TRBJ2-7; the table's D gene call, TRBD1, was not cross checked with the DNA. TRBV21-1 is assigned pseudogene status. There are 13 residues in the CDR3. The CDR3 sequence is CASSKRQGHEQYV. Here the CDR3 DNA reads TGTGCCAGCAGCAAAAGACAGGGACACGAGCAGTACGTC.

This clonotype has a count of ten or more. The chain links TRBV20-1 to TRBJ2-3; the match to TRBD2 covers 9 bases. This CDR3 contains 18 residues. J gave up 1 base and V 0 bases, and 11 bases lay outside the gene matches. Germline values: CDR1 DFQATT, CDR2 SNEGSKA (reference sequence). The CDR3 reads CSARERGGISSGTDTQYF. CDR3 sequence (DNA): TGCAGTGCTAGAGAGCGGGGGGGGATCTCAAGTGGCACAGATACGCAGTATTTT.

This sequence joins TRBV6-1 and TRBJ2-7; 11 bases align to TRBD1. CDR1 and CDR2 (germline): MNHNS, SASEGT. CDR3 length equals 16 residues. The ends lost 7 bases at V and 5 bases at J; junction bases unmatched: 13. CDR3 bases: TGTGCCAGCACAAGGTATCAAGGACAGGGGGCCGACGAGCAGTACTTC. Residues: CASTRYQGQGADEQYF.

The chain recombines TRBV6-6 with TRBJ2-1, with D perhaps assigned TRBD1 or TRBD2 (6 bases each). Germline values: CDR1 MNHNY, CDR2 SVGAGI (reference sequence). V lost 2 bases to trimming and J lost 11 bases, with 10 bases between them. The CDR3 is made up of 12 amino acids. The CDR3 DNA sequence: TGTGCCAGCAGTTACGGGGGGACACAGCAGTTCTTC. Its translation: CASSYGGTQQFF.

The V and J genes are TRBV20-1 and TRBJ2-1; the match to TRBD2 covers 15 bases. CDR1 is DFQATT, CDR2 SNEGSKA, per germline (reference sequence). CDR3 length: 17 amino acids. Unmatched junction bases numbered 4, after V lost 4 bases and J lost 0 bases. The CDR3 is CSAKGLAGGSSYNEQFF. The CDR3 coding sequence is TGCAGTGCTAAAGGACTAGCGGGGGGGAGCTCCTACAATGAGCAGTTCTTC.

This chain links TRBV9 with TRBJ2-1; 13 positions match TRBD2. Germline CDR1 SGDLS, CDR2 YYNGEE. The J segment lost 7 bases and the V segment lost 5 bases, leaving 9 bases of the junction unmatched. The CDR3 is 16 residues long. CDR3: CASSARTSGGWNEQFF. The CDR3 DNA reads TGTGCCAGCAGTGCACGGACTAGCGGGGGATGGAATGAGCAGTTCTTC.

This clonotype was recorded at least ten times. V and J are TRBV20-1 and TRBJ2-1; the match to TRBD2 covers 7 bases. V shed 7 bases and J 4 bases; nucleotides not matched to a gene: 1. Germline V gene sequence: CDR1 DFQATT, CDR2 SNEGSKA (reference sequence). CDR3 size: 11 residues. CDR3 in DNA: TGCAGTGGGGAGGGGTACAATGAGCAGTTCTTC. Residues: CSGEGYNEQFF.

This clonotype was found many times. J is TRBJ2-1 and V is TRBV10-3; no reliable D call. The CDR3 sequence is 19 residues long. Germline values: CDR1 ENHRY, CDR2 SYGVKD. V gave up 6 bases and J gave up 0 bases, with 24 bases separating them. The CDR3, as DNA: TGTGCCATCAGGGACCCGGGTTACCCGGGTGGTAGCTCCTACAATGAGCAGTTCTTC. This codes for CAIRDPGYPGGSSYNEQFF.

This clonotype has ten or more counts. The chain joins TRBV28 to TRBJ1-1; 11 positions agree with TRBD1. CDR1 MDHEN and CDR2 SYDVKM come from the germline V gene. The V segment lost 3 bases and the J segment 8 bases; nucleotides outside the gene matches: 14. This CDR3 has 17 residues. CDR3 sequence: CASSFWGQGVLRREAFF. The CDR3, as DNA: TGTGCCAGCAGTTTTTGGGGACAGGGGGTCCTGAGGCGCGAAGCTTTCTTT.

This clonotype was seen repeatedly, ten times or more. This chain joins TRBV12-3 or TRBV12-4 and TRBJ1-2; 10 bases match TRBD1. With 6 bases clipped from V and 7 bases from J, the junction kept 8 bases outside the gene matches. This CDR3 is 14 amino acids long. The CDR3 is CASRYRDRGRGYTF. In DNA, the CDR3 is TGTGCCAGCAGGTACCGGGACAGGGGACGTGGCTACACCTTC.

The sample holds a few counts of this clonotype. This chain uses TRBV7-6 with TRBJ2-1; TRBD2 matches 9 bases. V was pared by 3 bases and J by 7 bases, with 7 bases of the junction left unmatched. Germline loops: CDR1 SGHVS, CDR2 FNYEAQ. CDR3 length equals 15 residues. CDR3 sequence (DNA): TGTGCCAGCAGCTTTCGGCGGGGGGGCCGGAATGAGCAGTTCTTC. Translation: CASSFRRGGRNEQFF. The entire variable domain, with the rest obtained from reference TRBV7-6 and TRBJ2-1, is as follows: GAGVSQSPRYKVTKRGQDVALRCDPISGHVSLYWYRQALGQGPEFLTYFNYEAQQDKSGLPNDRFSAERPEGSISTLTIQRTEQRDSAMYRCASSFRRGGRNEQFFGPGTRLTVL.

A few counts support this clonotype. The V gene is TRBV5-1, the J gene TRBJ1-1, with TRBD1 as a possible D gene (5 bases). CDR1 and CDR2 (germline): SGHRS, YFSETQ. The V gene lost 0 bases and the J gene lost 3 bases, with 15 bases spanning the gap. This CDR3 comprises 16 residues. In DNA, the CDR3 is TGCGCCAGCAGCTTGGGTCTCAGGGAGAGGGACACTGAAGCTTTCTTT. Amino acids: CASSLGLRERDTEAFF.

This clonotype was seen a handful of times. This sequence joins TRBV6-1 and TRBJ2-6, with 9 bases lining up with TRBD1. V was clipped by 6 bases and J by 2 bases; unmatched bases: 14. CDR1 is MNHNS, CDR2 SASEGT, per germline. CDR3 size: 19 residues. This chain's CDR3 is CASRPFLWDRETGANVLTF. CDR3 nucleotide sequence: TGTGCCAGCAGGCCTTTCCTTTGGGACAGGGAGACTGGGGCCAACGTCCTGACTTTC.

Many counts were recorded for this clonotype. The chain combines TRBV5-1 with TRBJ2-5; no clear D gene. The CDR3 totals 15 residues. Trimming removed 0 bases from V and 1 base from J, with 10 bases in between. From germline, CDR1 is SGHRS and CDR2 YFSETQ. This chain's CDR3 is CASSLGAGSQETQYF. The CDR3 DNA follows: TGCGCCAGCAGCTTGGGGGCAGGATCCCAAGAGACCCAGTACTTC. The full variable domain, in which reference TRBV5-1 and TRBJ2-5 provide the parts outside the CDR3, is KAGVTQTPRYLIKTRGQQVTLSCSPISGHRSVSWYQQTPGQGLQFLFEYFSETQRNKGNFPGRFSGRQFSNSRSEMNVSTLELGDSALYLCASSLGAGSQETQYFGPGTRLLVL.

This clonotype was counted a few times. The J gene is TRBJ2-2, the V gene TRBV7-7; a possible D gene is TRBD1 (5 bases). V lost 6 bases to trimming and J lost 1 base, with 18 bases between them. The CDR3 sequence is 17 residues long. The germline CDR1 and CDR2 sequences are SSHAT and FNYEAQ (reference sequence). The CDR3 DNA sequence: TGTGCCAGCAGTCCCTTTCCCAGGGAATTGAACACCGGGGAGCTGTTTTTT. Protein sequence: CASSPFPRELNTGELFF.

The chain recombines TRBV7-6 with TRBJ2-1; D remains unclear. V dropped 5 bases and J dropped 4 bases, with 18 bases sitting between them. This CDR3 spans 16 amino acids. Germline values: CDR1 SGHVS, CDR2 FNYEAQ. Here the CDR3 DNA reads TGTGCCAGCAGCACCCAGCTGAGAGAAGGGTACAATGAGCAGTTCTTC. Protein: CASSTQLREGYNEQFF. Filled out from reference TRBV7-6 and TRBJ2-1, the complete variable domain reads GAGVSQSPRYKVTKRGQDVALRCDPISGHVSLYWYRQALGQGPEFLTYFNYEAQQDKSGLPNDRFSAERPEGSISTLTIQRTEQRDSAMYRCASSTQLREGYNEQFFGPGTRLTVL.

At least ten counts were recorded for this clonotype. This sequence joins TRBV6-5 and TRBJ2-3, with D possibly called TRBD1 or TRBD2 (5 bases each). V lost 2 bases and J lost 0, with 6 bases in between. The CDR3 totals 14 residues. Germline CDR1 reads MNHEY; CDR2 reads SVGAGI. The CDR3 reads CASSYGGSTDTQYF. In DNA, the CDR3 is TGTGCCAGCAGTTACGGGGGAAGCACAGATACGCAGTATTTT.

This clonotype was counted at least ten times. The chain has TRBV5-5 and TRBJ2-7; D uncertain. Trimming took 0 bases from V and 1 from J, leaving 8 bases between them. This CDR3 has 14 amino acids. Germline-derived CDR1 and CDR2 are SGHKS and YYEKEE (reference sequence). The CDR3 sequence: CASSLAAGSYEQYF. CDR3 nucleotides: TGTGCCAGCAGCTTGGCCGCAGGATCCTACGAGCAGTACTTC.

This clonotype was recorded at least ten times. The rearrangement uses TRBV12-3 or TRBV12-4 and TRBJ1-2, with 7 bases identical to TRBD1. CDR3 length equals 16 residues. Trimming cost V 2 bases and J 2 bases; bases outside gene matches: 8. DNA for the CDR3: TGTGCCAGCAGTTTAACGTCAAGGGGGCAGAACTATGGCTACACCTTC. It yields the protein CASSLTSRGQNYGYTF.